Presented here are 10 T cell receptor beta chains from one specimen sequenced in a study of beta chain features in type 1 diabetes. General study results and limits: Type 1 diabetes patients had moderately but significantly shorter TCRB CDR3s in all four CD4+ subsets.

Reverse transcription of all isolated RNA meant that expressed TCRB transcripts were sequenced. The assay was immunoSEQ multiplex PCR, and TCRdb's table has in-frame clones only and misses some. The data show 600,000 to 700,000 clones, with about an eighth seen just once and 0.095% to 0.15% held by the top ten. These receptors have no identified antigens. The specimen sequenced was naive CD4+ T cells from blood. These receptor sequences come from a young man with type 1 diabetes.

In its sample, this clone was seen a few times. The rearrangement uses TRBV14 and TRBJ1-3; D gene ambiguous. Per germline, CDR1 SGHDN and CDR2 FVKESK. Trimming stripped 1 base from V and 7 bases from J, with 11 bases between. The CDR3 length is 14 residues. This chain's CDR3 is CASSQAIFPNTIYF. The DNA of the CDR3 is TGTGCCAGCAGCCAAGCCATTTTCCCGAACACCATATATTTT.

This chain links TRBV5-4 with TRBJ2-4; either TRBD1 or TRBD2 may supply D (5 bases each). Germline CDR1 SGHNT, CDR2 YYREEE (reference sequence). V shed 7 bases and J shed 0 bases, with 8 bases lying between them. This CDR3 is built from 13 residues. The CDR3 is CASSGLAKNIQYF. For the CDR3, the DNA is TGTGCCAGCTCGGGGCTAGCCAAAAACATTCAGTACTTC. Supplemented by reference TRBV5-4 and TRBJ2-4, the full variable domain reads ETGVTQSPTHLIKTRGQQVTLRCSSQSGHNTVSWYQQALGQGPQFIFQYYREEENGRGNFPPRFSGLQFPNYSSELNVNALELDDSALYLCASSGLAKNIQYFGAGTRLSVL.

This clone occurred a few times. The gene calls are TRBV7-9 and TRBJ1-1, with D possibly matching TRBD1 (6 bases). The germline CDR1 and CDR2 sequences are SEHNR and FQNEAQ (reference sequence). V lost 4 bases and J lost 1, with 13 bases in between. CDR3 length equals 15 residues. The CDR3 DNA is TGTGCCAGCAGCTCACAGGGACGGCCGAACACTGAAGCTTTCTTT. This codes for CASSSQGRPNTEAFF.

The V call is TRBV4-3, the J call TRBJ2-2; tentatively, D is TRBD2 (6 bases). Germline V gene data show CDR1 as LGHNA and CDR2 as YSLEER. The CDR3 has 14 amino acids. V was trimmed by 1 base and J by 6 bases, leaving 9 bases between them. As DNA, the CDR3 is TGCGCCAGCAGCCAAGTGGGGGGATCCGGGGAGCTGTTTTTT. Translated, it gives CASSQVGGSGELFF.

In its sample, this clone was seen a few times. The genes are TRBV19 and TRBJ2-1, with 10 bases aligning to TRBD1. From germline, CDR1 is LNHDA and CDR2 SQIVND (reference sequence). The length of the CDR3 is 19 residues. V gave up 4 bases and J gave up 4 bases; unmatched junction bases: 16. CDR3 sequence: CASSTRPGRTGGSYNEQFF. The CDR3 coding sequence is TGTGCCAGTAGTACAAGGCCGGGCCGGACAGGGGGGAGTTACAATGAGCAGTTCTTC.

The chain links TRBV6-6 to TRBJ2-5; 7 nucleotides match TRBD2. V gave up 7 bases and J gave up 9 bases; unmatched junction bases: 11. CDR3 size: 13 residues. Per germline, CDR1 MNHNY and CDR2 SVGAGI (reference sequence). The CDR3 sequence is CASNGLVRDSQYF. The CDR3 DNA reads as TGTGCCAGCAACGGACTAGTAAGAGATTCCCAGTACTTC.

This clone was picked up a small number of times. CDR3 bases: TGTGCCAGCCAAACAGGGGTGGAGGATGGCTACACCTTC. This encodes CASQTGVEDGYTF. The chain has TRBV19 and TRBJ1-2, with 7 nucleotides matching TRBD1. Germline CDR1 LNHDA, CDR2 SQIVND (reference sequence). Trimming removed 9 bases from V and 6 bases from J; junction bases left unmatched: 10. The CDR3 covers 13 residues.

In this sample, this clone turned up a few times. This rearrangement joins TRBV2 to TRBJ2-3; D possibly corresponds to TRBD2 (5 bases). Germline CDR1 and CDR2: SNHLY and FYNNEI. This CDR3 comprises 15 residues. V lost 7 bases, J lost 5 bases, and 19 bases lay in between. The CDR3 sequence is CASKVVGVDGDTQYF. As DNA, the CDR3 is TGTGCCAGCAAGGTCGTCGGGGTGGACGGAGATACGCAGTATTTT.

V gene TRBV5-1 combines with J gene TRBJ2-3, with D unresolved. Trimming shortened V by 0 bases and J by 2 bases, and 7 bases separated the two germline ends. CDR3 size: 14 residues. Germline-derived CDR1 and CDR2 are SGHRS and YFSETQ. The CDR3 here is CASSLGAFTDTQYF. Written as DNA, the CDR3 is TGCGCCAGCAGCTTGGGGGCCTTCACAGATACGCAGTATTTT.

Turning to this clone: This sample also contains other DNA sequences that code for the same CDR3. The V gene is TRBV7-2, the J gene TRBJ1-2, with D perhaps TRBD1 (6 bases). This CDR3 contains 15 residues. Germline CDR1 and CDR2: SGHTA and FQGNSA. The germline V and J ends were trimmed by 3 bases and 3 bases, with 14 bases remaining between them. The CDR3: CASSLRQGKDYGYTF. Here the CDR3 DNA reads TGTGCCAGCAGCTTGCGCCAGGGGAAGGACTATGGCTACACCTTC.